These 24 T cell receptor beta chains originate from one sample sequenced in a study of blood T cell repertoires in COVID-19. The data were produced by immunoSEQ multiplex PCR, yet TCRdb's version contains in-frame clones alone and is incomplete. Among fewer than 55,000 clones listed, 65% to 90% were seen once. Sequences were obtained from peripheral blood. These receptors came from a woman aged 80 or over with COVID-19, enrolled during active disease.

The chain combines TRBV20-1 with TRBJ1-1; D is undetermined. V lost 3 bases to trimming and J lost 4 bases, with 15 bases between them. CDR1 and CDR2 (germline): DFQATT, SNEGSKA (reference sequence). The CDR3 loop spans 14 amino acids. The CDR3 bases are TGCAGTGCTAGTAAGGAGGGTGGCGGCACTGAAGCTTTCTTT. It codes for CSASKEGGGTEAFF.

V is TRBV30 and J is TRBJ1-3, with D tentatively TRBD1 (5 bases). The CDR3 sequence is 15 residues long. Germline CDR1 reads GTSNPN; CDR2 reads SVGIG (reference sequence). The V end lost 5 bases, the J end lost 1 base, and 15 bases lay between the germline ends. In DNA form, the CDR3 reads TGTGCCTGGGTCGATCAGGGTTTATCTGGAAACACCATATATTTT. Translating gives CAWVDQGLSGNTIYF.

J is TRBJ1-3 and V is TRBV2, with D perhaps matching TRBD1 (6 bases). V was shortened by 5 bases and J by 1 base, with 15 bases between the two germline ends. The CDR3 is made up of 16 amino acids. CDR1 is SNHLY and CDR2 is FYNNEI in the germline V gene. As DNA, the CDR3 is TGTGCCAGCAGTAAGGACAGCCCCCAATCTGGAAACACCATATATTTT. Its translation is CASSKDSPQSGNTIYF.

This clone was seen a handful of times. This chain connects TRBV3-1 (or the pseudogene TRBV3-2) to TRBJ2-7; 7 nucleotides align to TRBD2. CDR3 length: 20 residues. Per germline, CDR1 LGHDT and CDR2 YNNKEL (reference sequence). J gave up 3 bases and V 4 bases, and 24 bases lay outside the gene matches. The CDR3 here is CASSPKAGLVGGGWGYEQYF. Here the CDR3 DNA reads TGTGCCAGCAGCCCAAAAGCAGGACTAGTTGGAGGTGGGTGGGGCTACGAGCAGTACTTC.

CDR3 nucleotide sequence: TGTGCCAGCTCTCCCTCTCCGGGACTAGCGGGAACCAGCCAAGAGACCCAGTACTTC. Amino acids: CASSPSPGLAGTSQETQYF. This chain uses TRBV18 with TRBJ2-5, with TRBD2 identical over 13 bases. The junction had 14 bases not matched to a gene; V was cut back by 6 bases and J by 1 base. Germline V lookup: CDR1 KGHSH, CDR2 LQKENI. The CDR3 covers 19 residues. Looking up the rest from reference TRBV18 and TRBJ2-5 gives the full variable domain: NAGVMQNPRHLVRRRGQEARLRCSPMKGHSHVYWYRQLPEEGLKFMVYLQKENIIDESGMPKERFSAEFPKEGPSILRIQQVVRGDSAAYFCASSPSPGLAGTSQETQYFGPGTRLLVL.

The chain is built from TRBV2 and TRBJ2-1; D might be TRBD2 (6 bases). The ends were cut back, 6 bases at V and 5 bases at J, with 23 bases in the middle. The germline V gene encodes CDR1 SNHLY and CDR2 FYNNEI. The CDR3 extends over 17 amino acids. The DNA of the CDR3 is TGTGCCAGCAGGGCCGTTCCGCTTGGCGGGAACGACAATGAGCAGTTCTTC. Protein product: CASRAVPLGGNDNEQFF. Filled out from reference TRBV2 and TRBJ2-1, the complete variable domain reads EPEVTQTPSHQVTQMGQEVILRCVPISNHLYFYWYRQILGQKVEFLVSFYNNEISEKSEIFDDQFSVERPDGSNFTLKIRSTKLEDSAMYFCASRAVPLGGNDNEQFFGPGTRLTVL.

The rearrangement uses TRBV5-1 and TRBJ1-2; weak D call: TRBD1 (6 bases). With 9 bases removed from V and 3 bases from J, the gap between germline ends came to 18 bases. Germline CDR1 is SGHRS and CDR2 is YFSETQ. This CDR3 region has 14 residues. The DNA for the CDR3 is TGCGCCACCCGGAATCCAGGGGTCGACTATGGCTACACCTTC. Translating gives CATRNPGVDYGYTF.

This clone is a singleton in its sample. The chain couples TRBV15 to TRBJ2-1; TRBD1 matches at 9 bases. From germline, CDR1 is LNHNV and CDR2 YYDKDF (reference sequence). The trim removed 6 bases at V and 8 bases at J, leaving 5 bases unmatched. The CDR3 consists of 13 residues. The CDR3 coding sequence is TGTGCCACCAGAGGGACAGGGTACGATGAGCAGTTCTTC. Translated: CATRGTGYDEQFF. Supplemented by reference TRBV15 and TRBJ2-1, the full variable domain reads DAMVIQNPRYQVTQFGKPVTLSCSQTLNHNVMYWYQQKSSQAPKLLFHYYDKDFNNEADTPDNFQSRRPNTSFCFLDIRSPGLGDTAMYLCATRGTGYDEQFFGPGTRLTVL.

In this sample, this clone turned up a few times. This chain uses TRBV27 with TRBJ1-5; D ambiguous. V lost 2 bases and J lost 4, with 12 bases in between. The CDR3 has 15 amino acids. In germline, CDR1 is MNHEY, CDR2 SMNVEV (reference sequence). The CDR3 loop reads CASSLLGQPNQPQHF. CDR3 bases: TGTGCCAGCAGTTTACTGGGCCAGCCTAATCAGCCCCAGCATTTT.

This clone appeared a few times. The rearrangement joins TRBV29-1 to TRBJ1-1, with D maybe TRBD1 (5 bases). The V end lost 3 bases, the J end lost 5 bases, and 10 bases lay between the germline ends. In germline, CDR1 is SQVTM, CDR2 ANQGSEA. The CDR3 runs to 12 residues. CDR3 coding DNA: TGCAGCGTTGATCAGGGAGGGACTGAAGCTTTCTTT. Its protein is CSVDQGGTEAFF.

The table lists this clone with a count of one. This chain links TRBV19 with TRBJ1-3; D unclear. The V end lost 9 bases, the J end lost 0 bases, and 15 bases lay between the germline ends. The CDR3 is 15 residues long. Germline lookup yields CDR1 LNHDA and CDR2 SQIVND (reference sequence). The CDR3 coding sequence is TGTGCCAGCATCCCGAGGAAAGGCTCTGGAAACACCATATATTTT. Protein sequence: CASIPRKGSGNTIYF.

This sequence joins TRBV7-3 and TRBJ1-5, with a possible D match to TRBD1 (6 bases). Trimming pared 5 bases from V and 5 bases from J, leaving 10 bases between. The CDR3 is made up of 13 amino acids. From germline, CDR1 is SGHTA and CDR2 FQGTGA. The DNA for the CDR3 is TGTGCCAGCAGCCTCAACAGGGATCAGCCCCAGCATTTT. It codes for CASSLNRDQPQHF.

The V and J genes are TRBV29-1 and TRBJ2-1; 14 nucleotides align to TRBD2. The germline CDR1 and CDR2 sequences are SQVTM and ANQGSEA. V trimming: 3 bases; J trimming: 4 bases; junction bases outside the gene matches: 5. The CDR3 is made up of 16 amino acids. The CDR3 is CSVEDGTSGGYNEQFF. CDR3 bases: TGCAGCGTTGAGGACGGGACTAGCGGGGGTTACAATGAGCAGTTCTTC.

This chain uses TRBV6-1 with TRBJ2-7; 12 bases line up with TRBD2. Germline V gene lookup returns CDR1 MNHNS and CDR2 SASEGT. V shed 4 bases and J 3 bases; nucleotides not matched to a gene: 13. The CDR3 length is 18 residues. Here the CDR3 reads CASSAYITLTSGSYEQYF. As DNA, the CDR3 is TGTGCCAGCAGTGCCTATATTACCCTGACTAGCGGGAGCTACGAGCAGTACTTC.

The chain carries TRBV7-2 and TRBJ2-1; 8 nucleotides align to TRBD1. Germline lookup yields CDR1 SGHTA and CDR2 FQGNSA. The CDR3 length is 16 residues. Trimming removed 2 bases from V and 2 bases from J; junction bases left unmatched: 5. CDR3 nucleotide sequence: TGTGCCAGCAGCTTAACCGGACAGGGCCCCTACAATGAGCAGTTCTTC. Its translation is CASSLTGQGPYNEQFF.

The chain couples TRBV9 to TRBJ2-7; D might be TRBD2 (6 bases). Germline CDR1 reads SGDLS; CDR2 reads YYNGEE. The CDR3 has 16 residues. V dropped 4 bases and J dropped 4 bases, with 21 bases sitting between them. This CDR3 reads CASSPGWRDREYEQYF. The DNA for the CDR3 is TGTGCCAGCAGCCCCGGGTGGCGGGATCGGGAATACGAGCAGTACTTC.

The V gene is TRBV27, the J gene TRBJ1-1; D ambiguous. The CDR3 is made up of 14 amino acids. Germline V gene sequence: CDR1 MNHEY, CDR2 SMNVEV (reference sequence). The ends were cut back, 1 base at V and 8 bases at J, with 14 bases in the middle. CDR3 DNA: TGTGCCAGCAGTTTATTGTATTCGGGAACCGAAGCTTTCTTT. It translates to CASSLLYSGTEAFF.

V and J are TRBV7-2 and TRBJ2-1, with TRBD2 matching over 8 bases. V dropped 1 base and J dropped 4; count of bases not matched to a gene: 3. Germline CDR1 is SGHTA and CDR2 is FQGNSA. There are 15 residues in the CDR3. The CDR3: CASSLGGGPYNEQFF. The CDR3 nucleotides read TGTGCCAGCAGCTTAGGCGGGGGGCCGTACAATGAGCAGTTCTTC.

The CDR3: CGGEASGIYEQFF. The CDR3, as DNA: TGTGGGGGGGAGGCTAGCGGGATTTATGAGCAGTTCTTC. The chain combines TRBV30 with TRBJ2-1, with TRBD2 matching over 9 bases. The CDR3 extends over 13 amino acids. Germline CDR1 reads GTSNPN; CDR2 reads SVGIG (reference sequence).

CDR3 loop: CAISDNSPLHF. Here the CDR3 DNA reads TGTGCCATCTCGGATAATTCACCCCTCCACTTT. This sequence joins TRBV10-3 and TRBJ1-6; D is uncertain. Germline V gene data show CDR1 as ENHRY and CDR2 as SYGVKD. V gave up 8 bases and J gave up 5 bases, with 4 bases separating them. The CDR3 totals 11 residues.

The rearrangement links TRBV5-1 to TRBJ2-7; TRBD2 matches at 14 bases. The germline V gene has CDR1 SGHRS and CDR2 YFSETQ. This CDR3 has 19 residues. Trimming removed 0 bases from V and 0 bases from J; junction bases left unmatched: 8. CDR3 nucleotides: TGCGCCAGCAGCTTGGCCGCGGGGACTAGCGGGAGTCTCTCCTACGAGCAGTACTTC. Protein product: CASSLAAGTSGSLSYEQYF.

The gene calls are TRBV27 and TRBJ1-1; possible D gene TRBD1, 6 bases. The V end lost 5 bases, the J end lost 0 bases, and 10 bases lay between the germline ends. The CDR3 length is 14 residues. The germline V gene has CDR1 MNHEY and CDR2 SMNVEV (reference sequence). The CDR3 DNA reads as TGTGCCAGCAGTCCAGACAGGTTGAACACTGAAGCTTTCTTT. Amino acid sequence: CASSPDRLNTEAFF.

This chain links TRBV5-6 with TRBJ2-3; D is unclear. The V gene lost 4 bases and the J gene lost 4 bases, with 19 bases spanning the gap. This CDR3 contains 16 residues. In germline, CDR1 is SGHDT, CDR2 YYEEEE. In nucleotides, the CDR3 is TGTGCCAGCAGCACGCCGACACAGTTAAGTTCAGATACGCAGTATTTT. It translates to CASSTPTQLSSDTQYF.

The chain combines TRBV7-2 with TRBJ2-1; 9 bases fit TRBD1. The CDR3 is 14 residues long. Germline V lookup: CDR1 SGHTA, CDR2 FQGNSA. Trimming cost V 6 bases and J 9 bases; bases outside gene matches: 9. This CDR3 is CASSTGQGISEQFF. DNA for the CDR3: TGTGCCAGCAGTACGGGACAGGGTATTAGTGAGCAGTTCTTC.